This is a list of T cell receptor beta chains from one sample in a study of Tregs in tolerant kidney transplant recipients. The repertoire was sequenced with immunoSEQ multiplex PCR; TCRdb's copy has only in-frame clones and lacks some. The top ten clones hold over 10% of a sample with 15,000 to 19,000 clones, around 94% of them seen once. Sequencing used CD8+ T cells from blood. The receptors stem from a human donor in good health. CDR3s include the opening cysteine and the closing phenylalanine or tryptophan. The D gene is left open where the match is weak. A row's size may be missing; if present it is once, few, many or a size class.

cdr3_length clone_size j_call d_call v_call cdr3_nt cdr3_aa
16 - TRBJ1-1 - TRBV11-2 TGTGCCAGCAGCTTAGATCAGATAGGCATTAACACTGAAGCTTTCTTT CASSLDQIGINTEAFF
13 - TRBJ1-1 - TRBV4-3 TGCGCCAGCAGCGACGGGGCGAACACTGAAGCTTTCTTT CASSDGANTEAFF
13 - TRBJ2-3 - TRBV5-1 TGCGCCAGCAGCTCGGATCGGGACGATACGCAGTATTTT CASSSDRDDTQYF
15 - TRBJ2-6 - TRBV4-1 TGCGCCAGCAGCCAGTCCCCCTCTGGGGCCAACGTCCTGACTTTC CASSQSPSGANVLTF
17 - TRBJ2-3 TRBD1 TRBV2 TGTGCCAGCAGTGAATCAAGAGGGGGCGGTCAGGCAGATACGCAGTATTTT CASSESRGGGQADTQYF
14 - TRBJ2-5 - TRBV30 TGTGCCTGGAGTCCGGCCGAGGGGCAAGAGACCCAGTACTTC CAWSPAEGQETQYF
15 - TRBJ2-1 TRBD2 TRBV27 TGTGCCAGCAGTCCTGGGACTAGCGGGAAGGTTGAGCAGTTCTTC CASSPGTSGKVEQFF
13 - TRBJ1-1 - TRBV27 TGTGCCAGCCTTGGGACGGATGGGACTGAAGCTTTCTTT CASLGTDGTEAFF
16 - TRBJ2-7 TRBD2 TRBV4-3 TGCGCCAGCAGCCAAGTTCCTAGCGGGGGGTCCTACGAGCAGTACTTC CASSQVPSGGSYEQYF
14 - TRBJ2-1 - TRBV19 TGTGCCAGTAGTATAGGGGGAGGCTACAATGAGCAGTTCTTC CASSIGGGYNEQFF
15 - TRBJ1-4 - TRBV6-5 TGTGCCAGCAGTCCGAGGACAGCCTTAAATGAAAAACTGTTTTTT CASSPRTALNEKLFF
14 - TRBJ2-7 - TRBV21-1 TGTGCCAGCCCCAGGCGGGGGACCTACTACGAGCAGTACTTC CASPRRGTYYEQYF
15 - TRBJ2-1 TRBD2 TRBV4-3 TGCGCCAGCAGCCAAGCCGGGACTAGCGTCAATGAGCAGTTCTTC CASSQAGTSVNEQFF
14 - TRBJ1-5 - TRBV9 TGTGCCAGCAGCGTCGGGACGAACAATCAGCCCCAGCATTTT CASSVGTNNQPQHF
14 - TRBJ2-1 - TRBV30 TGTGCCTGGGTTCGTAGTTCCCAGGGCAATGAGCAGTTCTTC CAWVRSSQGNEQFF
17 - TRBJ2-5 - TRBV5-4 TGTGCCAGCAGCTTGGGTGTTGAAGGGCCCTCCCAAGAGACCCAGTACTTC CASSLGVEGPSQETQYF
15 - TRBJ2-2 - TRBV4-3 TGCGCCAGCAGCCAATCCCAGGGAGAGGCCGGGGAGCTGTTTTTT CASSQSQGEAGELFF
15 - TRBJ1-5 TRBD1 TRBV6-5 TGTGCCAGCAGAAGCGGACAGGGGGGGACTCAGCCCCAGCATTTT CASRSGQGGTQPQHF
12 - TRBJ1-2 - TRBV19 TGTGCCAGTACCGGGACTTACTATGGCTACACCTTC CASTGTYYGYTF
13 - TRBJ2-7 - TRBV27 TGTGCCAGCAGTCTGACGGGCGCCTACGAGCAGTACTTC CASSLTGAYEQYF
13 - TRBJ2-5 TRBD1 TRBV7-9 TGTGCCAGCAGCTACCGGGACAGAGAGACCCAGTACTTC CASSYRDRETQYF
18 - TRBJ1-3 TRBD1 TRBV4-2 TGTGCCAGCAGCCAACTAACAGGGGGACCTCTCTCTGGAAACACCATATATTTT CASSQLTGGPLSGNTIYF
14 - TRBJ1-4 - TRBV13 TGTGCCAGCAGCTTAAAAGCAACTAATGAAAAACTGTTTTTT CASSLKATNEKLFF
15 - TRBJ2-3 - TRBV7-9 TGTGCCAGCAGCTTCGTGGGCCGGAGCACAGATACGCAGTATTTT CASSFVGRSTDTQYF
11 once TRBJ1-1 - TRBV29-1 TGCAGCGTGGAGGTGGACACTGAAGCTTTCTTT CSVEVDTEAFF
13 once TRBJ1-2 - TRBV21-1 TGTGCCAGCAGGAATGGGGGGTTTTGGGGCTACACCTTC CASRNGGFWGYTF
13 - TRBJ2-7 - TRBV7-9 TGTGCCAGCAGCCCGGGAGCCACCTACGAGCAGTACTTC CASSPGATYEQYF
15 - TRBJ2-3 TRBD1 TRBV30 TGTGCCCGGAGTGGACAGGGGAGGGGCCCAGATACGCAGTATTTT CARSGQGRGPDTQYF
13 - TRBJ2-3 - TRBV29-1 TGCAGCGTTGTGGAGGTGAACACAGATACGCAGTATTTT CSVVEVNTDTQYF